A selection of T cell receptor beta chains follows, all from one sample in a study of blood T cell repertoires in COVID-19. The method was immunoSEQ multiplex PCR; TCRdb's version includes in-frame clones alone and lacks a portion of them. The top ten clones hold roughly a tenth of a sample with about 390,000 clones, about 86% of them seen once. Sequences were obtained from PBMCs or T cells enriched from blood (not recorded which). These receptors all stem from a woman between 45 and 60 years old who had recovered from COVID-19. CDR3s include the opening cysteine and the closing phenylalanine or tryptophan. The D gene is left open where the match is weak. Some rows mark clone size as missing; the rest say once, few, many or name a class of expanded clone.

J | V | D | size | CDR3 | DNA
TRBJ1-5 | TRBV2 | . | . | CASTQGSSQHF | TGTGCCAGCACCCAGGGGAGTTCCCAGCATTTT
TRBJ1-1 | TRBV12-3/TRBV12-4 | . | . | CASSKTEITEAFF | TGTGCCAGCAGTAAGACAGAAATCACTGAAGCTTTCTTT
TRBJ1-1 | TRBV12-3/TRBV12-4 | . | . | CASSLTGTEAFF | TGTGCCAGCAGTTTGACAGGAACTGAAGCTTTCTTT
TRBJ1-3 | TRBV28 | . | . | CASSFGSGNTIYF | TGTGCCAGCAGTTTCGGGAGTGGAAACACCATATATTTT
TRBJ1-1 | TRBV25-1 | . | . | CASTPDSTEAFF | TGTGCCAGCACCCCCGACAGCACTGAAGCTTTCTTT
TRBJ1-3 | TRBV30 | . | once | CAWSGRVTGSGNTIYF | TGTGCCTGGAGTGGGAGGGTAACCGGCTCTGGAAACACCATATATTTT
TRBJ1-1 | TRBV7-9 | . | . | CASSPGAGRNTEAFF | TGTGCCAGCAGCCCCGGGGCGGGGAGAAACACTGAAGCTTTCTTT
TRBJ1-2 | TRBV5-1 | . | . | CASSVDRYGYTF | TGCGCCAGCAGCGTCGATAGATATGGCTACACCTTC
TRBJ1-2 | TRBV20-1 | TRBD1 | . | CSASIRTGDGYTF | TGCAGTGCTAGTATCAGGACAGGCGATGGCTACACCTTC
TRBJ2-1 | TRBV25-1 | TRBD2 | . | CASSELSRSGGGGEQFF | TGTGCCAGCAGTGAATTATCCCGGTCGGGGGGAGGAGGTGAGCAGTTCTTC
TRBJ2-2 | TRBV11-2 | TRBD2 | . | CASLSLSGEYTGELFF | TGTGCCAGCCTTAGTCTAAGCGGGGAGTACACCGGGGAGCTGTTTTTT
TRBJ1-2 | TRBV7-2 | . | . | CASSVRGGQDYGYTF | TGTGCCAGCAGCGTTAGGGGGGGCCAGGACTATGGCTACACCTTC
TRBJ1-2 | TRBV5-1 | TRBD1 | . | CASSLDSGTGYYGYTF | TGCGCCAGCAGCTTGGACTCCGGGACAGGGTACTATGGCTACACCTTC
TRBJ2-2 | TRBV4-3 | . | . | CASSHPQGVGTGELFF | TGCGCCAGCAGCCACCCACAGGGTGTGGGGACCGGGGAGCTGTTTTTT
TRBJ2-1 | TRBV5-1 | TRBD2 | . | CASSLALRGSYRDEQFF | TGCGCCAGCAGCTTGGCATTGCGGGGGAGCTACCGGGATGAGCAGTTCTTC
TRBJ1-1 | TRBV20-1 | . | . | CSARDHQAFF | TGCAGTGCTAGAGATCATCAAGCTTTCTTT
TRBJ1-5 | TRBV19 | . | . | CASHSRTVNSNQPQHF | TGTGCCAGCCATTCCCGGACTGTCAATAGCAATCAGCCCCAGCATTTT
TRBJ1-2 | TRBV27 | . | once | CASSSRVTGIRDGYTF | TGTGCCAGCAGTTCGCGGGTTACAGGGATTAGAGATGGCTACACCTTC
TRBJ1-1 | TRBV18 | TRBD1 | . | CASSPGDREAFF | TGTGCCAGCTCACCAGGGGACAGAGAAGCTTTCTTT
TRBJ1-4 | TRBV7-8 | . | . | CASSLLRQANEKLFF | TGTGCCAGCAGCTTACTTCGACAGGCTAATGAAAAACTGTTTTTT
TRBJ1-1 | TRBV19 | TRBD1 | . | CASSYTGTERMRTEAFF | TGTGCCAGTAGTTATACCGGGACAGAGCGAATGAGGACTGAAGCTTTCTTT
TRBJ1-6 | TRBV28 | . | few | CASIKQGPPLHF | TGTGCCAGCATCAAGCAGGGGCCCCCCCTCCACTTT
TRBJ1-2 | TRBV20-1 | . | . | CSARAVYGYTF | TGCAGTGCTAGAGCCGTCTATGGCTACACCTTC
TRBJ1-1 | TRBV6-1 | . | once | CASSEFPPGFVMNTEAFF | TGTGCCAGCAGTGAATTCCCGCCAGGGTTCGTCATGAACACTGAAGCTTTCTTT
TRBJ2-5 | TRBV11-2 | TRBD2 | . | CASSRGLAGIETQYF | TGTGCCAGCAGCCGGGGACTAGCGGGGATAGAGACCCAGTACTTC
TRBJ2-7 | TRBV28 | . | . | CASSVQGGVPGEQYF | TGTGCCAGCAGCGTCCAAGGGGGGGTACCCGGCGAGCAGTACTTC
TRBJ1-1 | TRBV7-2 | . | . | CASSIIRTMNTEAFF | TGTGCCAGCAGCATCATCCGGACAATGAACACTGAAGCTTTCTTT
TRBJ1-6 | TRBV12-3/TRBV12-4 | . | . | CASSLTRSPLHF | TGTGCCAGCAGCCTTACGCGTTCACCCCTCCACTTT
TRBJ1-5 | TRBV28 | TRBD1 | . | CASRITGGPQPQHF | TGTGCCAGCAGAATTACAGGGGGGCCTCAGCCCCAGCATTTT